The following is a T cell receptor (beta chain) sequence with its context. This record comes from a study of technical replicates of blood from a handful of donors. Using immunoSEQ multiplex PCR, the repertoire was profiled, and TCRdb retains in-frame clones only, with some absent. In the table there are about 76,000 clones, 91% of which are singletons. Germline CDR1 MNHEY, CDR2 SVGAGI. The junction had 16 bases not matched to a gene; V was cut back by 10 bases and J by 7 bases. This CDR3 comprises 15 residues. This TCR was sampled from a human donor in good health. The V and J genes are TRBV6-5 and TRBJ1-5; 7 nucleotides agree with TRBD1. Sample: T cells isolated from PBMCs. The CDR3 loop reads CATQPRDSLMQPQHF. CDR3 DNA: TGTGCCACCCAACCCCGGGACAGCCTAATGCAGCCCCAGCATTTT.